Following are 3 T cell receptor beta chains from one sample sequenced in a study of T cell repertoires in cytomegalovirus infection. What these receptors recognize is not known. TCRdb redid the calling of the reads with MiXCR, one entry per CDR3 protein. This sample carries around 100,000 distinct CDR3 sequences, approximately 45% of them seen once, and the ten largest clones take roughly 70%. This material consisted of CD8+ T cells from cultured PBMCs, taken from culture after CMV antigen stimulation. All receptors derive from a human donor in good health (CMV status not recorded). Some clones in this sample may be carry-over from other donors' samples.

The rearrangement joins TRBV29-1 to TRBJ1-2, with D perhaps matching TRBD1 (6 bases). The V end was cut by 0 bases, the J end by 3 bases, with 8 bases between. Germline V lookup: CDR1 SQVTM, CDR2 ANQGSEA. The CDR3 runs 13 residues. The CDR3: CSVEEDSYYGYTF. In DNA, the CDR3 is TGCAGCGTTGAAGAGGACAGCTACTATGGCTACACCTTC.

The gene calls are TRBV7-6 and TRBJ2-7, with D tentatively TRBD1 (6 bases). Trimming pared 5 bases from V and 1 base from J, leaving 9 bases between. Germline V gene lookup returns CDR1 SGHVS and CDR2 FNYEAQ. CDR3 length: 13 residues. The CDR3 loop is CASSETGSYEQYF. The CDR3, as DNA: TGTGCCAGCAGCGAGACAGGATCCTACGAGCAGTACTTC.

The J gene is TRBJ1-2, the V gene TRBV7-2; D remains unclear. Germline V gene sequence: CDR1 SGHTA, CDR2 FQGNSA. The CDR3 totals 15 residues. V lost 2 bases and J 1 base, leaving 11 bases between the germline ends. CDR3 nucleotide sequence: TGTGCCAGCAGCTTAATCGGTTCCGTTAACTATGGCTACACCTTC. Translation gives CASSLIGSVNYGYTF.